One and the same sample provided the 10 T cell receptor beta chains below, sequenced in a study of cytomegalovirus exposure and HLA in healthy donors. Both 60 Vbeta primers and 13 Jbeta primers went into the PCR. Measured with immunoSEQ multiplex PCR; TCRdb has only the in-frame clones, and not every one. The table lists around 130,000 clones, about 8.5% of them singletons. The sequenced material came from PBMCs. These receptors were obtained from a man between 40 and 49 years old in good health and CMV-seronegative.

About this clone itself: The same CDR3 can be traced to other DNA sequences in this sample. V and J are TRBV5-6 and TRBJ1-1; maybe TRBD1 (6 bases). Trimming pared 8 bases from V and 11 bases from J, leaving 16 bases between. The CDR3 length is 11 residues. The germline gives CDR1 SGHDT, CDR2 YYEEEE. In DNA form, the CDR3 reads TGTGCCAGAAGGTTTGGGCAGGGGGCTTTCTTT. It codes for CARRFGQGAFF.

This chain uses TRBV30 with TRBJ1-2; 9 bases are shared with TRBD1. V trimming: 3 bases; J trimming: 0 bases; junction bases outside the gene matches: 11. The CDR3 spans 17 residues. From germline, CDR1 is GTSNPN and CDR2 SVGIG (reference sequence). CDR3 residues: CAWRGDREIPTNYGYTF. Here the CDR3 DNA reads TGTGCCTGGAGGGGGGACAGGGAAATACCAACTAACTATGGCTACACCTTC.

This clone was seen a handful of times. The CDR3, as DNA: TGTGCCAGCAGTGAAAAGGCAGGGGGAGTCTACGAGCAGTACTTC. Translated: CASSEKAGGVYEQYF. V and J are TRBV6-1 and TRBJ2-7, with TRBD1 identical over 7 bases. The J segment lost 3 bases and the V segment lost 2 bases, leaving 7 bases of the junction unmatched. Germline V lookup: CDR1 MNHNS, CDR2 SASEGT. The CDR3 runs 15 residues.

This clone was observed a few times. For the CDR3, the DNA is TGTGCCAGCAGAGGGACAGGGGATGGGGAGCAGTTCTTC. It codes for CASRGTGDGEQFF. V and J are TRBV27 and TRBJ2-1; 10 nucleotides agree with TRBD1. The J segment lost 10 bases and the V segment lost 6 bases, leaving 6 bases of the junction unmatched. This CDR3 is 13 amino acids long. The germline CDR1 and CDR2 sequences are MNHEY and SMNVEV (reference sequence).

This clone was counted only a few times. The rearrangement links TRBV2 to TRBJ2-2, with TRBD2 as a possible D gene (6 bases). The CDR3 sequence is 13 residues long. The ends were cut back, 3 bases at V and 7 bases at J, with 9 bases in the middle. Looked up from germline, CDR1 is SNHLY and CDR2 is FYNNEI. CDR3 protein: CASSETRNGELFF. The CDR3 region has the DNA TGTGCCAGCAGTGAGACTAGAAACGGGGAGCTGTTTTTT.

This chain links TRBV12-5 with TRBJ2-6; TRBD1 might be the D (6 bases). This CDR3 has 17 amino acids. Per germline, CDR1 LGHNT and CDR2 FRNRAP. Trimming pared 5 bases from V and 0 bases from J, leaving 14 bases between. CDR3 loop: CASGTTGIGSGANVLTF. Written as DNA, the CDR3 is TGTGCTAGTGGTACCACAGGGATCGGCTCTGGGGCCAACGTCCTGACTTTC.

This clone appeared many times. This chain links TRBV7-6 with TRBJ2-5, with 7 bases matching TRBD2. The V gene's germline CDR1 is SGHVS and CDR2 FNYEAQ. The V and J ends lost 5 bases and 4 bases, in that order; junction bases with no gene match: 7. The CDR3 is 14 amino acids. CDR3 bases: TGTGCCAGCAGCCCGGGGAGGGGTCGAGAGACCCAGTACTTC. It encodes CASSPGRGRETQYF.

Only a few counts were recorded for this clone. V usage is TRBV6-5 and J usage is TRBJ2-5, with unresolved D. CDR1 and CDR2 from the germline V gene are MNHEY and SVGAGI. The CDR3 is 16 amino acids. Trimming took off 2 bases at V and 0 bases at J, with 13 bases between the two ends. CDR3 sequence: CASSYGSYPYQETQYF. In DNA form, the CDR3 reads TGTGCCAGCAGTTACGGCAGTTACCCGTACCAAGAGACCCAGTACTTC.

The table lists this clone with a few counts. The rearrangement uses TRBV6-1 and TRBJ1-1; D unresolved. The CDR3 runs 15 residues. The germline CDR1 and CDR2 sequences are MNHNS and SASEGT. V was pared by 5 bases and J by 6 bases, with 19 bases between. In nucleotides, the CDR3 is TGTGCCAGCAGTTCCGTGTGGGAGGAGATACCTGAAGCTTTCTTT. Amino acid sequence: CASSSVWEEIPEAFF.

This clone was detected only a few times. The chain carries TRBV7-2 and TRBJ2-3; 8 bases fit TRBD1. The CDR3 has 14 amino acids. V lost 3 bases, J lost 4 bases, and 3 bases stayed unmatched. Germline loops: CDR1 SGHTA, CDR2 FQGNSA. Written as DNA, the CDR3 is TGTGCCAGCAGCTTGGAACAGGGGGCAGATACGCAGTATTTT. Its protein product is CASSLEQGADTQYF.